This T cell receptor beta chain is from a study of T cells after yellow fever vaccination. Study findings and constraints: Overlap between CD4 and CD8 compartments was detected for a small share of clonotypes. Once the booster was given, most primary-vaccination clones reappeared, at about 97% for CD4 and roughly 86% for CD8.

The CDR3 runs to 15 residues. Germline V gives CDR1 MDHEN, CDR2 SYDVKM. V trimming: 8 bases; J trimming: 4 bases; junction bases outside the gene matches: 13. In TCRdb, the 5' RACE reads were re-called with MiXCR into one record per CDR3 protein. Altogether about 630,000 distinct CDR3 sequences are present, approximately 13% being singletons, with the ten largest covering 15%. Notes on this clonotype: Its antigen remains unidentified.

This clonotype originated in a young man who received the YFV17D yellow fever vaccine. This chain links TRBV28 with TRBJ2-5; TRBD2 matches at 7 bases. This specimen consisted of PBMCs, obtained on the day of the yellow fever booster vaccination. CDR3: CASESSPTSRETQYF. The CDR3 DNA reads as TGTGCCAGCGAATCCTCTCCGACTAGCAGAGAGACCCAGTACTTC. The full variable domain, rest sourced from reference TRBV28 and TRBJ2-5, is DVKVTQSSRYLVKRTGEKVFLECVQDMDHENMFWYRQDPGLGLRLIYFSYDVKMKEKGDIPEGYSVSREKKERFSLILESASTNQTSMYLCASESSPTSRETQYFGPGTRLLVL.